This TCR beta chain was profiled in a study of OX40 agonist ivuxolimab in advanced cancers. Sequencing used immunoSEQ multiplex PCR; TCRdb keeps in-frame clones, though not all of them. This table holds 35,000 to 45,000 clones, less than 90% found once. The clonotype comes from an adult with an advanced solid tumor such as melanoma, head and neck, liver or kidney cancer. The sequenced sample was CD4+ or CD8+ T cells sorted from blood, obtained in a trial of the OX40 agonist ivuxolimab.

CDR3: CASSLHPVGQGTEAFF. As DNA, the CDR3 is TGTGCCAGCAGTCTACATCCGGTGGGGCAGGGGACTGAAGCTTTCTTT. The chain joins TRBV27 to TRBJ1-1, with TRBD1 as a possible D gene (6 bases). V shed 5 bases and J shed 5 bases, with 21 bases lying between them. The CDR3 runs 16 residues. CDR1 is MNHEY and CDR2 is SMNVEV in the germline V gene (reference sequence).